The sequence of this T cell receptor beta chain was determined in a study of blood T cell repertoires in COVID-19. This table comes from immunoSEQ multiplex PCR, and its TCRdb copy is limited to in-frame clones, with some not included. Of some 200,000 clones in the sample, around 83% are singletons; the top ten hold about 10%. The germline CDR1 and CDR2 sequences are LGHNA and YSLEER. CDR3 length: 17 residues. Unmatched junction bases numbered 8, after V lost 5 bases and J lost 3 bases. This TCR was recovered from a man aged 50 to 59 with active or convalescent COVID-19. Sequences were obtained from peripheral blood. The chain is built from TRBV4-3 and TRBJ1-4; 11 bases map to TRBD1. This CDR3 is CASSYWTGGTANEKLFF. The CDR3 nucleotides are TGCGCCAGCAGCTACTGGACAGGGGGCACTGCTAATGAAAAACTGTTTTTT.